This T cell receptor beta chain was found in a study of vaccination and CD4 T cells after COVID-19. Study information: As their vaccination, participants received two doses of either BNT162b2 or mRNA-1273 vaccine.

The CDR3 runs to 17 residues. CDR1 and CDR2 (germline): SEHNR, FQNEAQ (reference sequence). Trimming removed 5 bases from V and 9 bases from J, with 29 bases in between. The treatment here: roughly 10-day PBMC culture with coronavirus spike peptide pools or control peptides (ViraFEST assay). ViraFEST used peptide pools to expand antigen-specific T cells before TCR sequencing. This clonotype was seen a few times. Its target is unknown. The study sequenced cultured CD4+ T cell DNA using the Oncomine TCR Beta short-read assay. TCRdb reprocessed the PCR reads with MiXCR, giving one entry per CDR3 protein. Among some 14,000 distinct CDR3 sequences, 20% to 25% were seen once, and the ten largest hold about 15%.

Sequencing input: cultured CD4+ T cells from blood. This chain uses TRBV7-9 with TRBJ2-7, with D tentatively TRBD2 (6 bases). The sequence came from a human donor with COVID-19. CDR3 amino acids: CASSRRSETSAGGWQYF. For the CDR3, the DNA is TGTGCCAGCAGCCGCCGAAGCGAGACTAGTGCAGGTGGATGGCAGTACTTC.